The sequence of this T cell receptor (beta chain) was determined in a study of technical replicates of blood from several donors. Some clones are missing from TCRdb's copy, which holds only in-frame ones; the method was immunoSEQ multiplex PCR. The table lists about 90,000 clones, about 94% of them singletons. J lost 1 base, V lost 1 base, and 4 bases had no gene match. This CDR3 comprises 15 residues. Germline V gene sequence: CDR1 SGHTA, CDR2 FQGNSA. The gene calls are TRBV7-2 and TRBJ2-7; 7 bases agree with TRBD1. The sample was T cells isolated from PBMCs. The source of this sequence is a human donor in good health. CDR3 coding DNA: TGTGCCAGCAGCTTAGAGACAGGGAGTTCCTACGAGCAGTACTTC. Its protein is CASSLETGSSYEQYF.